This T cell receptor (beta chain) comes out of a study of T cell therapy after organ transplantation. Study summary: Of about ten patients, eight responded clinically and two did not. A median of 1.92 x 10^8 CMV-specific T cells was infused in 2 to 6 doses. Whole-study results and caveats: Confounding by concurrent antirejection or antiviral medications was not assessed. Post-therapy CD8 clonality change correlated inversely with pretherapy clonality.

The length of the CDR3 is 15 residues. Trimming cost V 3 bases and J 0 bases; bases outside gene matches: 3. The germline gives CDR1 LNHDA, CDR2 SQIVND (reference sequence). Points on this clone: What it binds is not known.

The method was immunoSEQ multiplex PCR; TCRdb's version includes in-frame clones alone and lacks a portion of them. The table has some 47,000 clones, approximately 94% seen once. The chain couples TRBV19 to TRBJ2-7; TRBD2 aligns across 9 bases. Sequencing used CD8+ T cells from blood, obtained before autologous CMV-specific T cell therapy. This receptor was obtained from a human patient who had received a solid organ transplant and had CMV disease. The CDR3 region is CASSIGGGDSYEQYF. The CDR3 DNA reads TGTGCCAGTAGTATCGGCGGGGGGGACTCCTACGAGCAGTACTTC.